What follows describes a single T cell receptor (beta chain). This sample was taken from a study of blood T cell repertoires in COVID-19. Study-wide background: There were acute and convalescent COVID-19 samples, and they came from the United States, Italy and Spain. Nucleic acid was either cDNA or gDNA, and it came from T cells, B-cell-depleted T cells, or PBMCs.

Per the authors' pipeline: Researchers report that nucleated cell counts were estimated from reference gene primer amplification. The method was immunoSEQ multiplex PCR; TCRdb's version includes in-frame clones alone and lacks a portion of them. V, J and clone size are taken as reported in that table, and D and trimming were inferred from the DNA itself. The sample has 150,000 to 180,000 clones; roughly nine tenths are singletons. The CDR3 length is 12 residues. Trimming shortened V by 6 bases and J by 1 base, and 6 bases separated the two germline ends. Germline V lookup: CDR1 ENHRY, CDR2 SYGVKD. What was sequenced was peripheral blood. The clonotype comes from a man aged 50-60 years with acute or convalescent COVID-19. The gene calls are TRBV10-3 and TRBJ2-5, with D unclear. The CDR3: CAISQIQETQYF. The CDR3 DNA reads as TGTGCCATCAGCCAAATCCAAGAGACCCAGTACTTC.